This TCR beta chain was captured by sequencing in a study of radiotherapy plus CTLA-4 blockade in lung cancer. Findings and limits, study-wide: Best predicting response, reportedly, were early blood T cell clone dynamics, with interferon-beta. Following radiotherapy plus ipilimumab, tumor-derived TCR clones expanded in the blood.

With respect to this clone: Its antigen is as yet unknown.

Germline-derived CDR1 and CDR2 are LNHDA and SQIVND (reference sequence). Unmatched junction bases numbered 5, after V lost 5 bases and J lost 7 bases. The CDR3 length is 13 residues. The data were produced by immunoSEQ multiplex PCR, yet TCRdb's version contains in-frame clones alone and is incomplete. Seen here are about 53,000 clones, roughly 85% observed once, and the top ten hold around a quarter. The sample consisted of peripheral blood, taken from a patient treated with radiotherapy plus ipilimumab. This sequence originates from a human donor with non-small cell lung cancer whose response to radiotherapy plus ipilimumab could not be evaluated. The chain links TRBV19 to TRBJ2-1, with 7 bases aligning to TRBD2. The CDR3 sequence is CASSRREINEQFF. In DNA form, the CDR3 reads TGTGCCAGTAGTCGGCGGGAGATTAATGAGCAGTTCTTC.